This T cell receptor (beta chain) stems from a study of blood T cell repertoires in COVID-19. The overall study: PBMCs, B-cell-depleted T cells, or T cells were the source of the cDNA or gDNA that made up the material.

The cohort comprised adults aged roughly 18 to 95 years residing in about two dozen US areas. Membership in each cohort depended on participant-reported clinical history. Some clones are missing from TCRdb's copy, which holds only in-frame ones; the method was immunoSEQ multiplex PCR. The data hold about 170,000 clones, with approximately 84% observed a single time. CDR1 is SGHDT and CDR2 is YYEEEE in the germline V gene. The CDR3 loop spans 15 amino acids. The V gene lost 5 bases and the J gene lost 4 bases, with 18 bases spanning the gap. The source is a middle-aged man who had recovered from COVID-19. The specimen was PBMCs or T cells enriched from blood (not recorded which). This chain uses TRBV5-6 with TRBJ1-2; D is unresolved. The CDR3, as DNA: TGTGCCAGCAGTCAAGTTTCAGTTCCGATCTATGGCTACACCTTC. Translation: CASSQVSVPIYGYTF.